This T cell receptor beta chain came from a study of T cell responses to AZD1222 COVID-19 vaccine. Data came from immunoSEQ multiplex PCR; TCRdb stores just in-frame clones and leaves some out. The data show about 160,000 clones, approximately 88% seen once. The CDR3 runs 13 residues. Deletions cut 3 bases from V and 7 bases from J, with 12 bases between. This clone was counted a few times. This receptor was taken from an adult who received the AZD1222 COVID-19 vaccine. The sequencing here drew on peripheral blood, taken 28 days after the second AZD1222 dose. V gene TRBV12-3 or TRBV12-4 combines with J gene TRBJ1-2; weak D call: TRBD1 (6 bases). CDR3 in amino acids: CASSFTQGSGYTF. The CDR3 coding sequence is TGTGCCAGCAGTTTCACACAGGGATCTGGCTACACCTTC.